A single T cell receptor (beta chain) is shown here with its context. Using its own MiXCR run on the RT-PCR reads, TCRdb lists one record per CDR3 protein. The sample includes approximately 150,000 distinct CDR3 sequences, about 40% of them seen just once. The sample belongs to a study of patients and donors after allogeneic stem cell transplantation. In germline, CDR1 is SGHAT, CDR2 FQDESV (reference sequence). The CDR3 is 14 residues long. Trimming removed 5 bases from V and 2 bases from J; junction bases left unmatched: 5. This sequence originates from a human donor who was either an allogeneic HSCT recipient or a stem cell or donor lymphocyte infusion donor (not recorded which). It is not recorded whose cells these are; they may come from a transplant donor. V usage is TRBV11-1 and J usage is TRBJ2-5, with 7 bases that match TRBD2. The sample comprised blood, either unsorted or a sorted T cell fraction (not recorded which). The DNA of the CDR3 is TGTGCCAGCAGCGGGAGGGTCCCGCAAGAGACCCAGTACTTC. Its translation is CASSGRVPQETQYF.